A selection of T cell receptor beta chains follows, all from one sample in a study of blood T cells in healthy people across ages. TCRdb redid the calling of the 5' RACE reads with MiXCR, one entry per CDR3 protein. The sample comprises 450,000 to 700,000 distinct CDR3 sequences, 25% to 30% of which are singletons, and about a fifth rests with the top ten. The sequenced sample consisted of blood. Source of these receptors: a woman aged 70 to 79 in good health. Each CDR3 is given with its conserved first and last residue. The order of the fields is V gene, J gene, D gene, CDR3 protein. D genes are given only for firm matches.

v_call: TRBV10-3; j_call: TRBJ1-2; d_call: -; cdr3_aa: CAISESKGYTF
v_call: TRBV20-1; j_call: TRBJ1-4; d_call: -; cdr3_aa: CSARWGDNEKLFF
v_call: TRBV11-1; j_call: TRBJ2-1; d_call: -; cdr3_aa: CASSFRGPLSYNEQFF
v_call: TRBV7-9; j_call: TRBJ1-1; d_call: -; cdr3_aa: CAGSLARSGNTEAFF
v_call: TRBV20-1; j_call: TRBJ2-5; d_call: TRBD2; cdr3_aa: CSAISSSGGPSETQYF
v_call: TRBV5-5; j_call: TRBJ1-2; d_call: TRBD1; cdr3_aa: CASSTEGGALGGYTF
v_call: TRBV3-1; j_call: TRBJ2-1; d_call: -; cdr3_aa: CASSQPSQGSDEQFF
v_call: TRBV5-1; j_call: TRBJ2-7; d_call: TRBD1; cdr3_aa: CASSFSNLGQTYEQYF
v_call: TRBV7-9; j_call: TRBJ2-2; d_call: -; cdr3_aa: CASSLAGSTGELFF
v_call: TRBV7-9; j_call: TRBJ1-2; d_call: -; cdr3_aa: CASSSPQGENYGYTF
v_call: TRBV4-1; j_call: TRBJ1-3; d_call: -; cdr3_aa: CASSPDRNSGNTIYF
v_call: TRBV20-1; j_call: TRBJ1-4; d_call: TRBD1; cdr3_aa: CSARVGQGLNEKLFF
v_call: TRBV7-2; j_call: TRBJ1-1; d_call: -; cdr3_aa: CASSLESGLDTEAFF
v_call: TRBV6-1; j_call: TRBJ1-5; d_call: -; cdr3_aa: CASGQPQHF
v_call: TRBV5-1; j_call: TRBJ2-5; d_call: -; cdr3_aa: CASISGGGGEGETQYF
v_call: TRBV5-1; j_call: TRBJ1-2; d_call: TRBD1; cdr3_aa: CASSLGTGVSNYGYTF
v_call: TRBV9; j_call: TRBJ1-5; d_call: -; cdr3_aa: CASSVEGRNQPQHF
v_call: TRBV7-3; j_call: TRBJ2-1; d_call: TRBD2; cdr3_aa: CASSLVGTSGSYNEQFF
v_call: TRBV29-1; j_call: -; d_call: -; cdr3_aa: CSVTGTLGNEQFF
v_call: TRBV2; j_call: TRBJ2-3; d_call: TRBD2; cdr3_aa: CAGNGLAHRTDTQYF
v_call: TRBV20-1; j_call: TRBJ2-4; d_call: TRBD2; cdr3_aa: CSATESRTSRNIQYF
v_call: TRBV6-1; j_call: TRBJ1-5; d_call: -; cdr3_aa: CASNPQGQQPQHF
v_call: TRBV15; j_call: TRBJ1-6; d_call: -; cdr3_aa: CATSSDRYSSYNSPLHF
v_call: TRBV20-1; j_call: TRBJ2-5; d_call: TRBD2; cdr3_aa: CSARDLSGGQETQYF
v_call: TRBV29-1; j_call: TRBJ2-5; d_call: -; cdr3_aa: CSVEPALGETQYF
v_call: TRBV5-5; j_call: TRBJ2-5; d_call: TRBD1; cdr3_aa: CASRTGTAGETQYF
v_call: TRBV4-1; j_call: TRBJ1-1; d_call: TRBD1; cdr3_aa: CASSQGTGGGMITEAFF
v_call: TRBV3-1; j_call: TRBJ1-6; d_call: -; cdr3_aa: CASSQESDVTSPLHF
v_call: TRBV7-8; j_call: TRBJ2-7; d_call: TRBD1; cdr3_aa: CASTFGPQGVNYEQYF
v_call: TRBV20-1; j_call: TRBJ1-4; d_call: -; cdr3_aa: CSARGLRGPNGKLFF
v_call: TRBV29-1; j_call: TRBJ2-5; d_call: -; cdr3_aa: CSADVSRGAQYF
v_call: TRBV7-3; j_call: TRBJ2-1; d_call: TRBD2; cdr3_aa: CASSSGLAGPFQEQFF
v_call: TRBV20-1; j_call: TRBJ2-3; d_call: -; cdr3_aa: CSARVSPRGDTQYF